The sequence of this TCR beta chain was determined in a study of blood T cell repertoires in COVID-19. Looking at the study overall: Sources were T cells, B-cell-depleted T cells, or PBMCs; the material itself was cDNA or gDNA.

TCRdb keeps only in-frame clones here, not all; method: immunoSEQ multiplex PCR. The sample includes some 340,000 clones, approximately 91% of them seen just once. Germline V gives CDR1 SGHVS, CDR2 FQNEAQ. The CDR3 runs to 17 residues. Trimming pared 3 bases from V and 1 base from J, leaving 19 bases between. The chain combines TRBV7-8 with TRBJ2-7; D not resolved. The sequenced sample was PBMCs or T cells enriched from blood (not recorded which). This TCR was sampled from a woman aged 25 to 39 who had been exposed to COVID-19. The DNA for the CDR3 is TGTGCCAGCAGCTTTACCCTTAGACAACACGGATCCTACGAGCAGTACTTC. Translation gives CASSFTLRQHGSYEQYF.